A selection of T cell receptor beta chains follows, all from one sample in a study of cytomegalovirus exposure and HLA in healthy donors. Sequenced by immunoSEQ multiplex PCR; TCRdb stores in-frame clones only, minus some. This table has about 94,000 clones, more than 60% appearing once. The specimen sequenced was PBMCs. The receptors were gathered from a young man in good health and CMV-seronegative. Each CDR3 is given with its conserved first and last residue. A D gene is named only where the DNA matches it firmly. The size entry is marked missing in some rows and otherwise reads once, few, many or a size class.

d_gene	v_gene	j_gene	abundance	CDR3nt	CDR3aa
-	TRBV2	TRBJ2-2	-	TGTGCCAGCAGCCGCTCTGGGGCTGCCGGGGAGCTGTTTTTT	CASSRSGAAGELFF
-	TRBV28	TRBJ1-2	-	TGTGCCAGCAGTCAGGGATTAAACTATGGCTACACCTTC	CASSQGLNYGYTF
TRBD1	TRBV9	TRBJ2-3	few	TGTGCCAGCAGCGTTCGGACAGGGGACGCAGATACGCAGTATTTT	CASSVRTGDADTQYF
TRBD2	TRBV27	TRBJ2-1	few	TGTGCCAGCAGACCTACCCCTCTAGCGGTCTACAATGAGCAGTTCTTC	CASRPTPLAVYNEQFF
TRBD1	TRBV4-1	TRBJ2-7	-	TGCGCCAGCAGCCAAGACTCCACCCTTAACTTCGACAGGGTTCCCTACGAGCAGTACTTC	CASSQDSTLNFDRVPYEQYF
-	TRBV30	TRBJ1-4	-	TGTGCCTGGAGTATAGGGAGGGACGAAAAACTGTTTTTT	CAWSIGRDEKLFF
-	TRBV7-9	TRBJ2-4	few	TGTGCCAGCAGCTTAGAGATGGGAGTCCTGGCCAAAAACATTCAGTACTTC	CASSLEMGVLAKNIQYF
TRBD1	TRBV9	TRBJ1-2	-	TGTGCCAGCAGCGCAGACAGGGACTATGGCTACACCTTC	CASSADRDYGYTF
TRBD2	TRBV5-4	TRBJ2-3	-	TGTGCCAGCAGCTCCGGACTAGCGGGGTACACAGATACGCAGTATTTT	CASSSGLAGYTDTQYF
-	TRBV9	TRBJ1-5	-	TGTGCCAGCAGCGTAGACAGCTTTAGCAATCAGCCCCAGCATTTT	CASSVDSFSNQPQHF
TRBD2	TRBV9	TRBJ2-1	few	TGTGCCAGCAGCGCGACTAGCGGGGGGTACAATGAGCAGTTCTTC	CASSATSGGYNEQFF
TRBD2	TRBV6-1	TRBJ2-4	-	TGTGCCAGCAGGACTAGCAGATCAAACATTCAGTACTTC	CASRTSRSNIQYF
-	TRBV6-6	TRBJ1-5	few	TGTGCCAGCAGTTCTGCGGAGAATCAGCCCCAGCATTTT	CASSSAENQPQHF